The 13 T cell receptor beta chains in this list originate from one sample, sequenced in a study of OX40 agonist ivuxolimab in advanced cancers. The table came from immunoSEQ multiplex PCR; TCRdb's copy has only in-frame clones and leaves some out. The profile covers tens of thousands of clones, with about 87% appearing a single time and approximately 11% taken by the ten largest. The material was CD4+ or CD8+ T cells sorted from blood, obtained in a trial of the OX40 agonist ivuxolimab. The source is an adult with an advanced solid tumor such as melanoma, head and neck, liver or kidney cancer.

The CDR3 DNA reads as TGTGCCAGCAGCGTAGCAGGAACAGATACGCAGTATTTT. Protein product: CASSVAGTDTQYF. V is TRBV9 and J is TRBJ2-3; D gene unclear. Trimming left V 0 bases short and J 3 bases short, with 5 bases between. The germline gives CDR1 SGDLS, CDR2 YYNGEE. The CDR3 has 13 amino acids.

V is TRBV6-1 and J is TRBJ2-3; D is ambiguous. The germline V gene encodes CDR1 MNHNS and CDR2 SASEGT. This CDR3 region has 15 residues. V was cut by 6 bases and J by 2 bases, with 15 bases left in between. CDR3 DNA: TGTGCCAGCAGCTGGGATCCAACCGTCACAGATACGCAGTATTTT. Translation: CASSWDPTVTDTQYF.

This rearrangement joins TRBV7-9 to TRBJ2-3; 7 bases line up with TRBD2. This CDR3 contains 17 residues. Germline-derived CDR1 and CDR2 are SEHNR and FQNEAQ (reference sequence). Trimming removed 6 bases from V and 3 bases from J; junction bases left unmatched: 15. CDR3 sequence reads: CASRGDGARDYTDTQYF. CDR3 DNA sequence: TGTGCCAGCAGGGGAGATGGTGCTCGGGACTATACAGATACGCAGTATTTT.

The chain uses TRBV7-9 and TRBJ1-4, with 8 bases lining up with TRBD1. Losses at the gene ends were 6 bases for V and 8 bases for J; bases not matched to a gene: 11. Germline values: CDR1 SEHNR, CDR2 FQNEAQ (reference sequence). This CDR3 is 15 amino acids long. As DNA, the CDR3 is TGTGCCAGCAGTACCTTACAGGGGGAATACGAAAAACTGTTTTTT. This translates into CASSTLQGEYEKLFF.

The chain employs TRBV2 and TRBJ2-1; TRBD2 might be the D (5 bases). The V gene lost 4 bases and the J gene lost 4 bases, with 14 bases spanning the gap. The CDR3 is 15 amino acids. Germline CDR1 SNHLY, CDR2 FYNNEI. The CDR3 loop reads CASSVSEPAYNEQFF. Here the CDR3 DNA reads TGTGCCAGCAGTGTTAGCGAACCGGCTTACAATGAGCAGTTCTTC.

The chain carries TRBV6-5 and TRBJ2-1; the match to TRBD1 covers 7 bases. Losses at the gene ends were 6 bases for V and 6 bases for J; bases not matched to a gene: 11. This CDR3 has 15 residues. Germline CDR1 reads MNHEY; CDR2 reads SVGAGI. The chain's CDR3 is CASSRPLGGPNEQFF. DNA for the CDR3: TGTGCCAGCAGCCGACCTTTAGGGGGCCCCAATGAGCAGTTCTTC.

This chain uses TRBV11-3 with TRBJ2-7; D tentatively fits TRBD1 or TRBD2 (5 bases each). V lost 3 bases, J lost 3 bases, and 9 bases lay in between. The V gene's germline CDR1 is SGHNT and CDR2 YENEEA. The CDR3 runs 13 residues. CDR3 region: CASSLGVIYEQYF. As DNA, the CDR3 is TGTGCCAGCAGCTTGGGGGTCATCTACGAGCAGTACTTC.

This clone was seen a single time. The chain is built from TRBV19 and TRBJ1-6, with D unclear. The ends were cut back, 9 bases at V and 8 bases at J, with 20 bases in the middle. The CDR3 runs to 15 residues. Germline lookup yields CDR1 LNHDA and CDR2 SQIVND (reference sequence). This CDR3 is CASQAGLQSHSPLHF. The CDR3 DNA sequence: TGTGCCAGCCAGGCTGGGCTCCAGTCACATTCACCCCTCCACTTT.

The genes are TRBV21-1 and TRBJ2-7; the listed D gene, TRBD2, was not tested against the DNA. TRBV21-1 is a recognized pseudogene. The CDR3 extends over 14 amino acids. CDR3 sequence (DNA): TGTGCCCACTCGGCCCGACTAGGAGCCTACGAGCAGTACTTC. Translating it yields CAHSARLGAYEQYF.

This chain uses TRBV4-2 with TRBJ1-4; D possibly corresponds to TRBD1 (5 bases). From germline, CDR1 is LGHNA and CDR2 YNFKEQ. V dropped 2 bases and J dropped 8 bases, with 12 bases sitting between them. The CDR3 runs to 14 residues. The CDR3: CASSQPRVGEKLFF. CDR3 nucleotide sequence: TGTGCCAGCAGCCAACCCAGGGTTGGGGAAAAACTGTTTTTT.

V is TRBV5-6 and J is TRBJ2-1, with D perhaps TRBD1 (6 bases). The CDR3 runs to 16 residues. Germline values: CDR1 SGHDT, CDR2 YYEEEE. Deletions cut 3 bases from V and 0 bases from J, with 13 bases between. This CDR3 is CASSYQTGGSYNEQFF. CDR3 in DNA: TGTGCCAGCAGCTACCAGACAGGCGGCTCCTACAATGAGCAGTTCTTC.

The CDR3 protein is CATSGGRVTEAFF. CDR3 bases: TGTGCCACCTCAGGGGGTAGGGTCACTGAAGCTTTCTTT. The chain is built from TRBV2 and TRBJ1-1; TRBD1 matches 7 bases. This CDR3 region has 13 residues. Unmatched junction bases numbered 9, after V lost 10 bases and J lost 4 bases. The germline V gene encodes CDR1 SNHLY and CDR2 FYNNEI.

The chain joins TRBV27 to TRBJ2-1; D may match TRBD1 or TRBD2 (5 bases each). There are 11 residues in the CDR3. V was shortened by 6 bases and J by 9 bases, with 9 bases between the two germline ends. Germline V gene data show CDR1 as MNHEY and CDR2 as SMNVEV (reference sequence). The DNA for the CDR3 is TGTGCCAGCAGACGGGGCGGTGAGCAGTTCTTC. Translation gives CASRRGGEQFF.